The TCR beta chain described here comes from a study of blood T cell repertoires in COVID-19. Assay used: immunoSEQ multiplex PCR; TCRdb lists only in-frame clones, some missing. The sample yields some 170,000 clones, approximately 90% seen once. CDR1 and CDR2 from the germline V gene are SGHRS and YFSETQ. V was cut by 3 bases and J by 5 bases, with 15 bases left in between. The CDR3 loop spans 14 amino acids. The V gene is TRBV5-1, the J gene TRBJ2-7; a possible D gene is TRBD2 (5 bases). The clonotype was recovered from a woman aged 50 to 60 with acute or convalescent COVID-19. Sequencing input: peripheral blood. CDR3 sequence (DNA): TGCGCCAGCAGCTCGTCGTTGAAACTAGACGAGCAGTACTTC. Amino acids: CASSSSLKLDEQYF.